This T cell receptor (beta chain) was captured by sequencing in a study of radiotherapy plus CTLA-4 blockade in lung cancer. Assay used: immunoSEQ multiplex PCR; TCRdb lists only in-frame clones, some missing. Counted here are around 40,000 clones, just over 85% occurring once; the ten biggest clones make up 22%. The CDR3 is made up of 14 amino acids. Germline lookup yields CDR1 SGHTA and CDR2 FQGTGA. This clone appeared once. The sample was peripheral blood, taken from a patient treated with radiotherapy plus ipilimumab. The V and J genes are TRBV7-3 and TRBJ2-7, with D perhaps matching TRBD1 (6 bases). Judging by the DNA end, TRBJ2-1 fits better; the J call may be wrong. The source of this sequence is a human donor with non-small cell lung cancer whose response to radiotherapy plus ipilimumab could not be evaluated. The CDR3 spells CASSFGQPSNEQFF. The CDR3 DNA follows: TGTGCCAGCAGCTTTGGACAGCCAAGCAATGAGCAGTTCTTC.